Listed below are T cell receptor beta chains from one sample, sequenced in a study of T cells in Graves' hyperthyroidism and ophthalmopathy. TCRdb re-analysed the multiplex PCR reads in MiXCR, keeping a single row per CDR3 protein. The table shows about 290,000 distinct CDR3 sequences, with about an eighth occurring only once. The material sequenced was blood. These receptors all stem from a woman aged 40 to 50 with Graves' hyperthyroidism. Each CDR3 is given with its conserved first and last residue. The D gene is left open where the match is weak. A row's size may be missing; if present it is once, few, many or a size class.

j_call | d_call | clone_size | v_call | cdr3_nt | cdr3_aa
TRBJ2-5 | - | - | TRBV7-9 | TGTGCCAGCACCAGGGGACCCAAAGAGACCCAGTACTTC | CASTRGPKETQYF
TRBJ2-3 | - | - | TRBV7-2 | TGTGCCAGCAGCTACCAATTTCCGGACCCCATGTCAGATACGCAGTATTTT | CASSYQFPDPMSDTQYF
TRBJ2-2 | - | - | TRBV19 | TGTGCCAGTAGTAACCGATTAACGAACACCGGGGAGCTGTTTTTT | CASSNRLTNTGELFF
TRBJ1-1 | - | many | TRBV7-9 | TGTGCCAGCAGCTCCCAGGGACAAAGGTTCTTGATGGGCGCTTTCTTT | CASSSQGQRFLMGAFF
TRBJ1-5 | - | many | TRBV28 | TGTGCCAGCAGTTTATCGGGGCAGTACAATCAGCCCCAGCATTTT | CASSLSGQYNQPQHF
TRBJ1-5 | TRBD1 | many | TRBV19 | TGTGCCAGTAGTATAGATCACAGGGGCCGTCAGCCCCAGCATTTT | CASSIDHRGRQPQHF
TRBJ1-5 | - | many | TRBV27 | TGTGCCAGCAGCCACTCAGGAGGGCAGGGACGAAGCAATCAGCCCCAGCATTTT | CASSHSGGQGRSNQPQHF
TRBJ2-7 | - | many | TRBV11-2 | TGTGCCAGCAGCTTAAGCCGCTTCCCCTACGAGCAGTACTTC | CASSLSRFPYEQYF
TRBJ1-2 | TRBD1 | many | TRBV2 | TGTGCCAGCAGTGATAGACAGGGGGCGAGGTATGGCTACACCTTC | CASSDRQGARYGYTF
TRBJ2-7 | - | many | TRBV10-2 | TGCGCCAGCAGTGATCTCCCTGCTGGAGGGAGAGGATCCTACGAGCAGTACTTC | CASSDLPAGGRGSYEQYF
TRBJ2-3 | TRBD2 | - | TRBV7-9 | TGTGCCAGCAGCCAGGGAAGAGGGACTAGCGGGATTAGCACAGATACGCAGTATTTT | CASSQGRGTSGISTDTQYF
TRBJ2-3 | TRBD1 | - | TRBV6-1 | TGTGCCAGCAGTGAGTGGACAGGGGTCACAGATACGCAGTATTTT | CASSEWTGVTDTQYF
TRBJ2-1 | - | many | TRBV12-3/TRBV12-4 | TGTGCCAGCAGTTTAGAACCCCACAGGGATGAGCAGTTCTTC | CASSLEPHRDEQFF
TRBJ2-5 | - | many | TRBV24-1 | TGTGCCACCAGTGACTTTATGGAGACCCAGTACTTC | CATSDFMETQYF
TRBJ2-2 | TRBD2 | many | TRBV7-9 | TGTGCCAGCAGCCATGGGACTAGAAACACCGGGGAGCTGTTTTTT | CASSHGTRNTGELFF
TRBJ2-5 | - | - | TRBV20-1 | TGCAGTGCTCCCCAGGGGGGTGTGGAGACCCAGTACTTC | CSAPQGGVETQYF
TRBJ2-2 | - | - | TRBV4-1 | TGCGCCAGCAGCCAGAACTTGGGCTCCGGGGAGCTGTTTTTT | CASSQNLGSGELFF
TRBJ2-1 | TRBD2 | - | TRBV19 | TGTGCCAGTAGAGGTCGACTAGCGGGCGGGAGCTCCTACAATGAGCAGTTCTTC | CASRGRLAGGSSYNEQFF
TRBJ1-5 | - | many | TRBV3-1 | TGTGCCAGCAGCCCAGGATTAGATGGCAATCAGCCCCAGCATTTT | CASSPGLDGNQPQHF
TRBJ1-5 | - | - | TRBV7-9 | TGTGCCAGCAGCTTAGAGATTGACAGTAATAGCAATCAGCCCCAGCATTTT | CASSLEIDSNSNQPQHF
TRBJ1-1 | TRBD1 | many | TRBV3-1 | TGTGCCAGCAGCCATGGTGACAGGGGGCTCGGTGAAGCTTTCTTT | CASSHGDRGLGEAFF
TRBJ2-1 | - | many | TRBV12-3/TRBV12-4 | TGTGCCAGCAGTTTAGCAGGGAAGTACAATGAGCAGTTCTTC | CASSLAGKYNEQFF
TRBJ2-5 | - | many | TRBV7-6 | TGTGCCAGCAGCTTAGTATTATCTGGAGATGAGACCCAGTACTTC | CASSLVLSGDETQYF
TRBJ2-1 | TRBD2 | many | TRBV27 | TGTGCCAGCAGTTACAGACTAGCGGGAGATTACAATGAGCAGTTCTTC | CASSYRLAGDYNEQFF
TRBJ2-7 | - | many | TRBV5-6 | TGTGCCAGCAGCTCCGTAGGGGGGAACTCCGACTACGAGCAGTACTTC | CASSSVGGNSDYEQYF
TRBJ2-1 | - | many | TRBV6-1 | TGTGCCAGCAGTTACTCACAGCCGAGGGGCGGTTACAATGAGCAGTTCTTC | CASSYSQPRGGYNEQFF
TRBJ2-7 | TRBD2 | many | TRBV2 | TGTGCCAGCAGCCCTGGACTAGCGGGTGACCAGCAGTACTTC | CASSPGLAGDQQYF
TRBJ1-1 | - | few | TRBV6-1 | TGTGCCAGCAGATCGGGGTCGGGATTTAGGGATGAAGCTTTCTTT | CASRSGSGFRDEAFF
TRBJ2-6 | - | few | TRBV7-8 | TGTGCCAGCAGCTTTCGGGGAGGTCTCTCTGGGGCCAACGTCCTGACTTTC | CASSFRGGLSGANVLTF
TRBJ2-1 | - | many | TRBV20-1 | TGCAGTGCTCGTGGGCTAGCACTTTTCAATGAGCAGTTCTTC | CSARGLALFNEQFF
TRBJ1-6 | TRBD1 | few | TRBV27 | TGTGCCAGCACCCGGCAGGGGGCAGGGTCACCCCTCCACTTT | CASTRQGAGSPLHF
TRBJ2-7 | TRBD2 | - | TRBV18 | TGTGCCAGCCGCGGGGGAGAGGCCTACGAGCAGTACTTC | CASRGGEAYEQYF